The text below deals with one TCR beta chain. Antigen: not known. The sample is drawn from a study of PD-1 blockade in mismatch repair-deficient tumors. This CDR3 is 14 amino acids long. Germline V CDR1 and CDR2: MDHEN, SYDVKM. The V end was cut by 5 bases, the J end by 8 bases, with 18 bases between. Study-wide results and limits: Tumor-resident clones, often undetectable pretreatment in blood, expanded then contracted after pembrolizumab.

Measured with immunoSEQ multiplex PCR; TCRdb has only the in-frame clones, and not every one. The data show 90,000 to 120,000 clones, 82% seen once. Every patient had mismatch repair deficiency by PCR or immunohistochemistry. Three pembrolizumab responders had their TCRs sequenced. The receptor was derived from an adult with mismatch repair-deficient cancer. Here the sequenced sample was peripheral blood, taken less than 37 weeks after starting pembrolizumab. The rearrangement uses TRBV28 and TRBJ1-2; weak D call: TRBD1 (6 bases). The CDR3 sequence: CASSIPRGALGYTF. The CDR3 coding sequence is TGTGCCAGCAGTATACCGAGGGGGGCACTGGGCTACACCTTC.